The clone carrying this TCR beta chain has only one observation. V was trimmed by 0 bases and J by 2 bases, leaving 16 bases between them. Germline V CDR1 and CDR2: MDHEN, SYDVKM. The CDR3 is 17 amino acids. These data belong to a study of blood T cell repertoires in COVID-19. Assay: immunoSEQ multiplex PCR; the TCRdb copy retains only in-frame clones and omits some. The sample shows about 210,000 clones, about nine tenths of them seen only once. The sequence was obtained from a man aged 35-49 years with acute or convalescent COVID-19. Sequencing used peripheral blood. V is TRBV28 and J is TRBJ1-2; D may be TRBD1 (6 bases). Here the CDR3 reads CASSLWGVETGNYGYTF. DNA for the CDR3: TGTGCCAGCAGTTTATGGGGAGTCGAAACAGGGAACTATGGCTACACCTTC.